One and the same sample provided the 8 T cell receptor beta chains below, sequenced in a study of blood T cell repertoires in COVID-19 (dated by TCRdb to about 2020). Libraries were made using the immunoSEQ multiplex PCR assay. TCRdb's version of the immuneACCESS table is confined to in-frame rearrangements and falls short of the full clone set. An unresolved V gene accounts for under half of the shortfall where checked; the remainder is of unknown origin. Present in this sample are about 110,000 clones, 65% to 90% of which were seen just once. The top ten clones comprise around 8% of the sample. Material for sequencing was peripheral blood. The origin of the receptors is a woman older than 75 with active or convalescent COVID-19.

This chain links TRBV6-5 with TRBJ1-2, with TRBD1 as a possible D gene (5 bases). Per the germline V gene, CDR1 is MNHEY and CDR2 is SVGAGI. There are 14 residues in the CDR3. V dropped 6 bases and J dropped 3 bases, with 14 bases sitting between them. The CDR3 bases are TGTGCCAGCAGACGTCAGGAAGGGGACTATGGCTACACCTTC. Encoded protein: CASRRQEGDYGYTF.

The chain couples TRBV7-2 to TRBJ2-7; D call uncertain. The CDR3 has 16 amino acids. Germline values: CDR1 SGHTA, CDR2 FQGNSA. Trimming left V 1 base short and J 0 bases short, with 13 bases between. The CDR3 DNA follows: TGTGCCAGCAGCTTAGATGCTGTACGGAGCTCCTACGAGCAGTACTTC. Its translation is CASSLDAVRSSYEQYF. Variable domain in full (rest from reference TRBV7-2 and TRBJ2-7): GAGVSQSPSNKVTEKGKDVELRCDPISGHTALYWYRQSLGQGLEFLIYFQGNSAPDKSGLPSDRFSAERTGGSVSTLTIQRTQQEDSAVYLCASSLDAVRSSYEQYFGPGTRLTVT.

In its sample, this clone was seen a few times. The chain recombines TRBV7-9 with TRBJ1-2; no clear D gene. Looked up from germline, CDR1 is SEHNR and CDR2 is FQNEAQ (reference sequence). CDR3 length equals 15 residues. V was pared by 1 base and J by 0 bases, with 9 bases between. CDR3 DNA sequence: TGTGCCAGCAGCTTAGGAGGTTTCTCTAACTATGGCTACACCTTC. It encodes CASSLGGFSNYGYTF.

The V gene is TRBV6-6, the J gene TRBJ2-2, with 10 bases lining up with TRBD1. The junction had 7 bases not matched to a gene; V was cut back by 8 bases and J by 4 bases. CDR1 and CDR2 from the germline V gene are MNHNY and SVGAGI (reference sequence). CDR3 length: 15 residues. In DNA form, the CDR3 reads TGTGCCAGCTCCGACAGGGGGCGGAGCACCGGGGAGCTGTTTTTT. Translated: CASSDRGRSTGELFF.

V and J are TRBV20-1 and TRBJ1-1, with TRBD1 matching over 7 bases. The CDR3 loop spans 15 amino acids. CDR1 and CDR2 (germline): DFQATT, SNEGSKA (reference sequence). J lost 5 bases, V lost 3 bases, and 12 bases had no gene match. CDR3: CSASGQTGQETEAFF. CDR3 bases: TGCAGTGCTAGTGGGCAGACAGGGCAGGAAACTGAAGCTTTCTTT.

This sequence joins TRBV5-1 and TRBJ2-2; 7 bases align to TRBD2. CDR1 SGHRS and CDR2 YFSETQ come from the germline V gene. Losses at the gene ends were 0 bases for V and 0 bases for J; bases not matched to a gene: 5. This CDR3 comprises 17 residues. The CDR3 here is CASSLAAGAANTGELFF. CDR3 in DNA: TGCGCCAGCAGCTTGGCGGCGGGAGCCGCGAACACCGGGGAGCTGTTTTTT. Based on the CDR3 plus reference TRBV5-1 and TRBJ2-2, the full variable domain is KAGVTQTPRYLIKTRGQQVTLSCSPISGHRSVSWYQQTPGQGLQFLFEYFSETQRNKGNFPGRFSGRQFSNSRSEMNVSTLELGDSALYLCASSLAAGAANTGELFFGEGSRLTVL.

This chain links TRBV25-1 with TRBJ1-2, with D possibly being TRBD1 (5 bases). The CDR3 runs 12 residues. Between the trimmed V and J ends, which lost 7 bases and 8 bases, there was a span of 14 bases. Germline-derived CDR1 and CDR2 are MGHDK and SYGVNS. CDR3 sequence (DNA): TGTGCCAGCATCGCCCCAGGGTTGGGCTACACCTTC. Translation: CASIAPGLGYTF.

The CDR3 here is CASSLLQGAITNYGYTF. As DNA, the CDR3 is TGTGCCAGCAGCCTACTACAGGGGGCGATAACTAACTATGGCTACACCTTC. V is TRBV5-8 and J is TRBJ1-2; 9 nucleotides line up with TRBD1. Germline V CDR1 and CDR2: SGHTS, YDEGEE. The CDR3 contains 17 residues. The J segment lost 0 bases and the V segment lost 4 bases, leaving 10 bases of the junction unmatched.